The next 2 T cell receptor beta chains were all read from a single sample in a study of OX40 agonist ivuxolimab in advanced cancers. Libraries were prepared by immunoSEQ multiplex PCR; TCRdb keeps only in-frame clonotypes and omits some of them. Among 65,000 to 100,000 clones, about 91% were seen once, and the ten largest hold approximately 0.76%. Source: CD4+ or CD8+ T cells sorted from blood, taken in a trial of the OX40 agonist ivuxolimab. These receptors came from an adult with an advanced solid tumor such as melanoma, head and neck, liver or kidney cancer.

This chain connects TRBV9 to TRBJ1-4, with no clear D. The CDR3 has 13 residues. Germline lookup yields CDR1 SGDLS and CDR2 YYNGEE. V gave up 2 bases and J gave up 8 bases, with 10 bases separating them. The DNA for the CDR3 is TGTGCCAGCAGCGTGACGTTGGGAGAAAAACTGTTTTTT. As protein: CASSVTLGEKLFF.

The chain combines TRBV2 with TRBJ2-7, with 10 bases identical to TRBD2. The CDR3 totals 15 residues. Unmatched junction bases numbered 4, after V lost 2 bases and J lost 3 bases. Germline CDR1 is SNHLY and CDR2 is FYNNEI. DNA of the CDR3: TGTGCCAGCAGTGAACTAGCGGGAGCGGGCTACGAGCAGTACTTC. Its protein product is CASSELAGAGYEQYF.